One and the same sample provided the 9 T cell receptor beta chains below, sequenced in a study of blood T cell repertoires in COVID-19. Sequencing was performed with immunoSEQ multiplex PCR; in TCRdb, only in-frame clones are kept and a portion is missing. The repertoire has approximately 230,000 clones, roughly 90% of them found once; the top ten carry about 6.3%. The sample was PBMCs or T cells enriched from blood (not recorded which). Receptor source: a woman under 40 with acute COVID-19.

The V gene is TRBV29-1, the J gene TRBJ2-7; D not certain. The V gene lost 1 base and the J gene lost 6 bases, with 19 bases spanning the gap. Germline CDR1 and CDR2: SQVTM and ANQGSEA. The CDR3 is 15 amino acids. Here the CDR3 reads CSVEVVAGQPREQYF. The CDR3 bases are TGCAGCGTTGAAGTGGTCGCTGGGCAGCCCCGCGAGCAGTACTTC.

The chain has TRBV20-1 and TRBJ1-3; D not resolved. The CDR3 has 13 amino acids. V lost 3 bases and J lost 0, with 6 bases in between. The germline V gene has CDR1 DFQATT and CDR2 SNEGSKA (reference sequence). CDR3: CSASGPSGNTIYF. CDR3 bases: TGCAGTGCTAGTGGGCCCTCTGGAAACACCATATATTTT.

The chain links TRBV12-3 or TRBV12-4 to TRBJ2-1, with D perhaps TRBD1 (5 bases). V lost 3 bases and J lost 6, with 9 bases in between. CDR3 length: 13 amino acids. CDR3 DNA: TGTGCCAGCAGTTTGGGGCCCCCCAATGAGCAGTTCTTC. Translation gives CASSLGPPNEQFF.

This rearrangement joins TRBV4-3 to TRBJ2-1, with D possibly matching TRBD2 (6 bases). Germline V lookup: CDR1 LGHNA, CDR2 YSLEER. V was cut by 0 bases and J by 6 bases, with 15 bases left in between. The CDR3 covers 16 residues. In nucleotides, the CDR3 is TGCGCCAGCAGCCAAGAAGGCGCGGGATCTGGCAATGAGCAGTTCTTC. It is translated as CASSQEGAGSGNEQFF.

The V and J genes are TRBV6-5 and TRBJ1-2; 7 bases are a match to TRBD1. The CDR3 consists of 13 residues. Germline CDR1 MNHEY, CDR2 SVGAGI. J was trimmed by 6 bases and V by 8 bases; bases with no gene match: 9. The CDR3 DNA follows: TGTGCCAGCCGGGACAGCTTGGGGAATGGCTACACCTTC. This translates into CASRDSLGNGYTF.

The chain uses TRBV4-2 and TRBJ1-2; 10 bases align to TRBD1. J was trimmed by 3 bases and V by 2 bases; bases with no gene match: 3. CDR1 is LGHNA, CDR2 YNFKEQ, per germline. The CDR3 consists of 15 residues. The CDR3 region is CASSQTTGGHYGYTF. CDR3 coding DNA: TGTGCCAGCAGCCAAACGACAGGGGGCCACTATGGCTACACCTTC.

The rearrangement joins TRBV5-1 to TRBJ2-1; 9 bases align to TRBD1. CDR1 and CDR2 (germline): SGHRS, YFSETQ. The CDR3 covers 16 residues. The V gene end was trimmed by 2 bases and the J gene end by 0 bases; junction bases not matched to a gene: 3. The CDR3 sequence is CASSFDRGSSYNEQFF. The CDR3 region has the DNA TGCGCCAGCAGCTTTGACAGGGGGAGCTCCTACAATGAGCAGTTCTTC.

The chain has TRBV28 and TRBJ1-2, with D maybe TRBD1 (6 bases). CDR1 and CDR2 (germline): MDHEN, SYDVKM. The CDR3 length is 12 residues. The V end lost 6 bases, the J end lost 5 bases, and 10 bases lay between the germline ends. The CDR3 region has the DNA TGTGCCAGCAGCTCAGGGGAATATGGCTACACCTTC. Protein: CASSSGEYGYTF.

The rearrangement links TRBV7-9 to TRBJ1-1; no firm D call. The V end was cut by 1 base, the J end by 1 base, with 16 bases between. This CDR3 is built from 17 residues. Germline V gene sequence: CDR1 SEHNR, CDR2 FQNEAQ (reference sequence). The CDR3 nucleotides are TGTGCCAGCAGCTTAGAGATAACGCGTCCCGCGAACACTGAAGCTTTCTTT. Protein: CASSLEITRPANTEAFF.